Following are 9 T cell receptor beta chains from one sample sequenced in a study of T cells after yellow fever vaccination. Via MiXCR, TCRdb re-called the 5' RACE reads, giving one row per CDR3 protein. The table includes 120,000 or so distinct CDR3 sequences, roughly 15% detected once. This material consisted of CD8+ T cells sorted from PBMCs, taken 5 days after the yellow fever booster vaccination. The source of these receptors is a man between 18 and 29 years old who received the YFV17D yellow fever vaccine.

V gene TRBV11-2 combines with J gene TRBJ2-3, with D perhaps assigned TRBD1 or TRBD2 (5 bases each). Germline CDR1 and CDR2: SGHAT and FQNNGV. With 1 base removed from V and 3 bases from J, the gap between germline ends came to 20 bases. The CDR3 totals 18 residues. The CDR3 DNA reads TGTGCCAGCAGCTTAGGTGAGGGGTCGGGGCCGGAAACAGATACGCAGTATTTT. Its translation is CASSLGEGSGPETDTQYF.

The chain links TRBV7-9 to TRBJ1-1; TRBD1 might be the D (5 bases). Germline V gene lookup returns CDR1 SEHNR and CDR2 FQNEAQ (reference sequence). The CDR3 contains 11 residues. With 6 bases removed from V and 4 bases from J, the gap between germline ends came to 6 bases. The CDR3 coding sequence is TGTGCCAGCAGGGGACCCACTGAAGCTTTCTTT. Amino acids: CASRGPTEAFF.

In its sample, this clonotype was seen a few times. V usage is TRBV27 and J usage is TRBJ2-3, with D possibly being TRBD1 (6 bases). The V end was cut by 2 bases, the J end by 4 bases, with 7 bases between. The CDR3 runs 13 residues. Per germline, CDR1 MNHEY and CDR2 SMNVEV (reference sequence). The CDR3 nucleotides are TGTGCCAGCAGTTTAACAGGGCCAGATACGCAGTATTTT. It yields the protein CASSLTGPDTQYF.

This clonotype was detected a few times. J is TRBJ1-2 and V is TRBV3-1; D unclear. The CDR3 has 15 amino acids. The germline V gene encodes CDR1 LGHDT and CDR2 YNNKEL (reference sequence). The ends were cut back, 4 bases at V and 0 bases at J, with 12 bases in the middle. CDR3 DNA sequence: TGTGCCAGCAGCCCCCAACTGGGGACTAACTATGGCTACACCTTC. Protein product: CASSPQLGTNYGYTF.

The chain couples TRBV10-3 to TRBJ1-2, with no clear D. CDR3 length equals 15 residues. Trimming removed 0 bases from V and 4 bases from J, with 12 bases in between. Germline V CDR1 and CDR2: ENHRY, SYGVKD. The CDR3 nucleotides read TGTGCCATCAGTGAGTCGCCGTCTTCCTCCTATGGCTACACCTTC. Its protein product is CAISESPSSSYGYTF.

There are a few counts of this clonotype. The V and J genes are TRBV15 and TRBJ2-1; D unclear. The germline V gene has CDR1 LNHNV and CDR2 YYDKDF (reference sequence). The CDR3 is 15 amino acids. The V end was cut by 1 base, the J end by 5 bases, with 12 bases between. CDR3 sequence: CATSRAWNSHNEQFF. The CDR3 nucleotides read TGTGCCACCAGCAGAGCCTGGAACAGCCACAATGAGCAGTTCTTC.

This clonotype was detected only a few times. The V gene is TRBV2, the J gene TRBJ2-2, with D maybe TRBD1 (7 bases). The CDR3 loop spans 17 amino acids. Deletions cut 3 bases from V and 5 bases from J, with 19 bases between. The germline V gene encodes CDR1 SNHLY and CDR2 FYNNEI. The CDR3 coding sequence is TGTGCCAGCAGTGAGGTTGCGGGAAGGGGACAGACCGGGGAGCTGTTTTTT. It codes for CASSEVAGRGQTGELFF.

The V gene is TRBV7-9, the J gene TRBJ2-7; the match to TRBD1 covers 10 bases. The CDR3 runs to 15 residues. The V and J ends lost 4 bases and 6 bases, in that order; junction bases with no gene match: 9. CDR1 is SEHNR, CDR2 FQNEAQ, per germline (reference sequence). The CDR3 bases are TGTGCCAGCAGCTCGGGACAGGGGAAGGATGGCGAGCAGTACGTC. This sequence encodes CASSSGQGKDGEQYV.

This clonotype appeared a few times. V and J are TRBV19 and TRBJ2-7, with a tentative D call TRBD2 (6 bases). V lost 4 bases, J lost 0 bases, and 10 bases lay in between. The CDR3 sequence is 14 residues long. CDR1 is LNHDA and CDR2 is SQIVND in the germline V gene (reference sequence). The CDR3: CASSTAGSSYEQYF. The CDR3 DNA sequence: TGTGCCAGTAGTACCGCGGGGAGCTCCTACGAGCAGTACTTC.